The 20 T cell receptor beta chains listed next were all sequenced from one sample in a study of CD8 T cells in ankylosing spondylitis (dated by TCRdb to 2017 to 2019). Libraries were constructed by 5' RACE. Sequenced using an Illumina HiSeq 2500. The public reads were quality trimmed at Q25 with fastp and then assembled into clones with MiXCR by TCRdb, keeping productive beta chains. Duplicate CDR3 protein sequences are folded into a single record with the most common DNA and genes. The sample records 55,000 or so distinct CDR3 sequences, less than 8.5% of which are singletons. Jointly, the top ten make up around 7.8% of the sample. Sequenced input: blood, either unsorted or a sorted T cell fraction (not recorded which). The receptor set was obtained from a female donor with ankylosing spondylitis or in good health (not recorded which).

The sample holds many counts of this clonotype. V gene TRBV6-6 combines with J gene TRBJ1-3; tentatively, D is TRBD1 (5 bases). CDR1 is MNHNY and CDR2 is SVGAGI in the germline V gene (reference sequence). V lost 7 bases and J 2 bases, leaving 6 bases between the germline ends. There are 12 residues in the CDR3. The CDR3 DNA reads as TGTGCCAGCACAGGGACTGGAAACACCATATATTTT. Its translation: CASTGTGNTIYF.

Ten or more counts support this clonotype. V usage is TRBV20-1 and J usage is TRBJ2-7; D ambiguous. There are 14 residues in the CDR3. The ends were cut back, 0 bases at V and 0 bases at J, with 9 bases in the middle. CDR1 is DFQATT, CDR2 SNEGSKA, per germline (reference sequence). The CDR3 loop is CSARDPRPSYEQYF. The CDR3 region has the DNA TGCAGTGCTAGAGATCCTAGGCCCTCCTACGAGCAGTACTTC.

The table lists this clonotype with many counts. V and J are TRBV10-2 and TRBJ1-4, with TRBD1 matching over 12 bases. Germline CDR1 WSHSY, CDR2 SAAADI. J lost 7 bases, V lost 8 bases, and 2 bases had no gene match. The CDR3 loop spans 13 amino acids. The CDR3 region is CASRDRGREKLFF. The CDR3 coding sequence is TGCGCCAGCCGGGACAGGGGGCGTGAAAAACTGTTTTTT.

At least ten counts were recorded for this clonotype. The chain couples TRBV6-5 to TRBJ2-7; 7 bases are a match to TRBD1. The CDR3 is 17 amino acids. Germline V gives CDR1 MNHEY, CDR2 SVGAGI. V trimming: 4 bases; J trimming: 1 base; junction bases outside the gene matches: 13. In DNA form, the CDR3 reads TGTGCCAGCAGTTCCTACAGGGGCAGAGGGGAATCCTACGAGCAGTACTTC. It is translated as CASSSYRGRGESYEQYF.

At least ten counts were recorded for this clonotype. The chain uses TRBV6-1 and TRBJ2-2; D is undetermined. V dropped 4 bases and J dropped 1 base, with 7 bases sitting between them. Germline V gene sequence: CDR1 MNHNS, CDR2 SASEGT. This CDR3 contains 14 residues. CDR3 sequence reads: CASSARQNTGELFF. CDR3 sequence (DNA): TGTGCCAGCAGTGCCCGACAGAACACCGGGGAGCTGTTTTTT.

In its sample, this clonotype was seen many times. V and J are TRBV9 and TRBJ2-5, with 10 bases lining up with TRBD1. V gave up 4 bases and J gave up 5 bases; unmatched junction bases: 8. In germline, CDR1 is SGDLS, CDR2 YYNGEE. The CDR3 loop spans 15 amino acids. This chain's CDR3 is CASSPGTGVSETQYF. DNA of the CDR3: TGTGCCAGCAGCCCCGGGACAGGGGTGTCGGAGACCCAGTACTTC.

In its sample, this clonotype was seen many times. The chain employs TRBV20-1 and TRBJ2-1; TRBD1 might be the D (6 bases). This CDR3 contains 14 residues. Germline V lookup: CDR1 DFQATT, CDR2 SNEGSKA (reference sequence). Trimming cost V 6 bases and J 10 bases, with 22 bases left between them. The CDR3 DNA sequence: TGCAGTGCCCCCGTGATGGGAACAGGGCCCGAGCAGTTCTTC. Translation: CSAPVMGTGPEQFF.

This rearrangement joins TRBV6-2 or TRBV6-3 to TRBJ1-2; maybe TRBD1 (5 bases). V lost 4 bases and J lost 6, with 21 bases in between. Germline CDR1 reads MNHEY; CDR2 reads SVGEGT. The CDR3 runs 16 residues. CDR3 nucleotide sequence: TGTGCCAGCAGTTCCACCAACCAAGGTCCAGGGAATGGCTACACCTTC. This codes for CASSSTNQGPGNGYTF.

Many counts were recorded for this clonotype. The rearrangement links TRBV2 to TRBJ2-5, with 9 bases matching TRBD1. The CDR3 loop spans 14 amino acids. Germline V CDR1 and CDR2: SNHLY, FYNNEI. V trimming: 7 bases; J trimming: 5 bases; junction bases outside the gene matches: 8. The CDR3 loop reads CASNTNRGLETQYF. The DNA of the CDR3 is TGTGCCAGCAACACTAACAGGGGGCTGGAGACCCAGTACTTC.

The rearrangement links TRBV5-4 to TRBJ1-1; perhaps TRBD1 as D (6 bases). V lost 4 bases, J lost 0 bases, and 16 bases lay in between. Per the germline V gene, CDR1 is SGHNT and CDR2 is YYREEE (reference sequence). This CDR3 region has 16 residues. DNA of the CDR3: TGTGCCAGCAGCAGGGGGGAGGGGGAAGTGAACACTGAAGCTTTCTTT. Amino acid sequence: CASSRGEGEVNTEAFF.

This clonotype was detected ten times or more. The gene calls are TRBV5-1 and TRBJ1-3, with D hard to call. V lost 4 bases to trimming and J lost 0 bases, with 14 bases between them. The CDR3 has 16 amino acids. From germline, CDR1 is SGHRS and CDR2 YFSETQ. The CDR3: CASSQYGLNSGNTIYF. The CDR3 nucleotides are TGCGCCAGCAGCCAGTATGGACTAAACTCTGGAAACACCATATATTTT.

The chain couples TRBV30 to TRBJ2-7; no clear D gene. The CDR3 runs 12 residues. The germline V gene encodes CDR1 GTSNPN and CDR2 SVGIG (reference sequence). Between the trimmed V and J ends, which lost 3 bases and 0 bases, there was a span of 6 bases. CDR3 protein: CAWSRSSYEQYF. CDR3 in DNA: TGTGCCTGGAGCAGGAGCTCCTACGAGCAGTACTTC.

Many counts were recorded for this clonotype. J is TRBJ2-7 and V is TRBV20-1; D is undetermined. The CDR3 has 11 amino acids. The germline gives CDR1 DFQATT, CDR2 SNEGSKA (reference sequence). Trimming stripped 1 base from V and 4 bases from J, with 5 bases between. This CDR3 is CSARADYEQYF. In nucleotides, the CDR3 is TGCAGTGCTAGAGCAGATTACGAGCAGTACTTC.

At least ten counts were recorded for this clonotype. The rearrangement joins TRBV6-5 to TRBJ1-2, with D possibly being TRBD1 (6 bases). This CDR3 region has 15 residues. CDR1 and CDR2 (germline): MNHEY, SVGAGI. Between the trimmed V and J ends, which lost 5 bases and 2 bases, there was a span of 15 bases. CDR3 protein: CASSPYRAGNYGYTF. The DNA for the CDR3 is TGTGCCAGCAGTCCCTACAGGGCCGGAAACTATGGCTACACCTTC.

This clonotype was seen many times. CDR3: CSAGGETDTQYF. The CDR3 DNA is TGCAGCGCCGGGGGCGAGACAGATACGCAGTATTTT. The chain carries TRBV29-1 and TRBJ2-3; the D gene could be TRBD1 or TRBD2 (6 bases each). The CDR3 is 12 residues long. Trimming shortened V by 7 bases and J by 3 bases, and 11 bases separated the two germline ends. Germline loops: CDR1 SQVTM, CDR2 ANQGSEA.

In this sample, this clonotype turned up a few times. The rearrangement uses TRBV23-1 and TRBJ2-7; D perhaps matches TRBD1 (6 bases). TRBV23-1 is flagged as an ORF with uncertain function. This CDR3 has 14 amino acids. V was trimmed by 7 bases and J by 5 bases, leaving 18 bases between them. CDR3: CASTRIRGLNEQYV. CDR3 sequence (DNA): TGCGCCAGCACGCGTATCAGGGGTCTCAACGAGCAGTACGTC.

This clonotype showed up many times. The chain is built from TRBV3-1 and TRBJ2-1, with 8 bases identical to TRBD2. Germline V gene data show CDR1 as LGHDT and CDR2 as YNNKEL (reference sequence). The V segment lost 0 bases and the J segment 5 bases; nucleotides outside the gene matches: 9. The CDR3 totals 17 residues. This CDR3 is CASSQERGGGPHNEQFF. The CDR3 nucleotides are TGTGCCAGCAGCCAAGAAAGAGGCGGGGGGCCCCACAATGAGCAGTTCTTC.

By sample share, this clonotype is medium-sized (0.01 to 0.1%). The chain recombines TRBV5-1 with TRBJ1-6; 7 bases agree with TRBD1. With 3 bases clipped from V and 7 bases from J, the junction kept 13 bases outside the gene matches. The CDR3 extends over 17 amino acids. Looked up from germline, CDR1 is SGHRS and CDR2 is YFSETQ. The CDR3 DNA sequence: TGCGCCAGCAGCTGGACCCCTCCCGGGACAGAGAATTCACCCCTCCACTTT. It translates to CASSWTPPGTENSPLHF.

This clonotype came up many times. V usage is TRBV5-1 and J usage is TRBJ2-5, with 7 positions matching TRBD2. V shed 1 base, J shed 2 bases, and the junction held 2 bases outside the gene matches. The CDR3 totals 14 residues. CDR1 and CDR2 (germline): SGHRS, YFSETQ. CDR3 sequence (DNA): TGCGCCAGCAGCTTGCTAGCGGCGCAAGAGACCCAGTACTTC. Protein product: CASSLLAAQETQYF.

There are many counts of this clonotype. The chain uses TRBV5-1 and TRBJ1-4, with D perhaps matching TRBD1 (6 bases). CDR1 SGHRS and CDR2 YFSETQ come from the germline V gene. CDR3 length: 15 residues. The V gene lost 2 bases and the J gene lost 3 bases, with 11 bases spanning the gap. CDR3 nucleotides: TGCGCCAGCAGCTTCTCGACAGGTCCTAATGAAAAACTGTTTTTT. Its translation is CASSFSTGPNEKLFF.